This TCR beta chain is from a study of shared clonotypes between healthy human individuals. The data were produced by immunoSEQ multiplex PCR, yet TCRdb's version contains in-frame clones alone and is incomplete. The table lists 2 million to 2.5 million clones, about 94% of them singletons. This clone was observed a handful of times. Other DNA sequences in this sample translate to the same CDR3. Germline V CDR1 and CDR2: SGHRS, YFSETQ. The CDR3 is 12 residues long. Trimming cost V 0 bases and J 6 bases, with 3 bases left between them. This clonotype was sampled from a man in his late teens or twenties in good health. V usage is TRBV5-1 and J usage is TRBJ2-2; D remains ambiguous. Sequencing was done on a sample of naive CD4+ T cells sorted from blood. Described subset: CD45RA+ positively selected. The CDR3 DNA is TGCGCCAGCAGCTTGGTCCCCGGGGAGCTGTTTTTT. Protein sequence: CASSLVPGELFF.